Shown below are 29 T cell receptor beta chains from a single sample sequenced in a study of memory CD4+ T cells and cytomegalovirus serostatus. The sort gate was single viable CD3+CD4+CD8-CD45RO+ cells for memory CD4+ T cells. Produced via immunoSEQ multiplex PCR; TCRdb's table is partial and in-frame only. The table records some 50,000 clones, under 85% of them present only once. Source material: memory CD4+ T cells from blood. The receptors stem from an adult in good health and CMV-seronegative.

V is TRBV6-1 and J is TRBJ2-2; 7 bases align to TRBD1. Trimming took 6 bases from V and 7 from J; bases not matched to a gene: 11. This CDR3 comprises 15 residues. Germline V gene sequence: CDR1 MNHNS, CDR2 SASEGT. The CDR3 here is CASRMDRRRVGELFF. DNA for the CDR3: TGTGCCAGCAGGATGGACAGGCGTCGGGTCGGGGAGCTGTTTTTT.

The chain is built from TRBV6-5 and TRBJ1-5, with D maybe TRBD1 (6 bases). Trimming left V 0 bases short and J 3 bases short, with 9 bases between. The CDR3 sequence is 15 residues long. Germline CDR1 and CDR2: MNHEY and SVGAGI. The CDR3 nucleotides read TGTGCCAGCAGTTACTCGACAGGCATCAATCAGCCCCAGCATTTT. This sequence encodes CASSYSTGINQPQHF.

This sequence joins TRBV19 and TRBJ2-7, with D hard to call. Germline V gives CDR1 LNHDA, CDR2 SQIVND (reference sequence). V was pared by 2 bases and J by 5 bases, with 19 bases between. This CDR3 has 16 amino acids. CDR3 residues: CASSIKTQLNPHEQYF. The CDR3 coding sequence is TGTGCCAGTAGTATAAAGACTCAATTGAACCCCCACGAGCAGTACTTC. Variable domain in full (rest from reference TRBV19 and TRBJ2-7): DGGITQSPKYLFRKEGQNVTLSCEQNLNHDAMYWYRQDPGQGLRLIYYSQIVNDFQKGDIAEGYSVSREKKESFPLTVTSAQKNPTAFYLCASSIKTQLNPHEQYFGPGTRLTVT.

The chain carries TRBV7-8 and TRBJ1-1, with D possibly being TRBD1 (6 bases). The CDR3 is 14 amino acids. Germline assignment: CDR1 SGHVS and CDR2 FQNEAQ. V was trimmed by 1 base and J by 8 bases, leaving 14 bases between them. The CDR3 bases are TGTGCCAGCAGCTTAGGGTCAGGGGCCGCCGAAGCTTTCTTT. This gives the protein CASSLGSGAAEAFF.

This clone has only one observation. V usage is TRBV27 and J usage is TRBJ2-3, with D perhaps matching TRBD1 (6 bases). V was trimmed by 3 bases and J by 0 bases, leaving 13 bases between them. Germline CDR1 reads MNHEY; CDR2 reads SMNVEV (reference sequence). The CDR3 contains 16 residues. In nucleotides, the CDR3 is TGTGCCAGCAGTTTTACAGGGATCCCTAGCACAGATACGCAGTATTTT. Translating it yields CASSFTGIPSTDTQYF.

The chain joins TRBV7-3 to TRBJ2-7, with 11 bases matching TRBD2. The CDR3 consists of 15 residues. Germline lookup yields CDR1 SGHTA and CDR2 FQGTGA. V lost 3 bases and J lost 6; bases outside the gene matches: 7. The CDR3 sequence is CASSLLAGGSGEQYF. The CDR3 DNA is TGTGCCAGCAGCTTGCTAGCGGGGGGATCGGGCGAGCAGTACTTC.

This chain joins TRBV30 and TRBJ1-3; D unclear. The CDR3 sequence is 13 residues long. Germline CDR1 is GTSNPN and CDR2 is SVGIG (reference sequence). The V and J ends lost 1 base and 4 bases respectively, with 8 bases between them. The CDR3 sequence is CAWSGGLGNTIYF. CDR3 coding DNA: TGTGCCTGGAGTGGTGGGCTCGGAAACACCATATATTTT.

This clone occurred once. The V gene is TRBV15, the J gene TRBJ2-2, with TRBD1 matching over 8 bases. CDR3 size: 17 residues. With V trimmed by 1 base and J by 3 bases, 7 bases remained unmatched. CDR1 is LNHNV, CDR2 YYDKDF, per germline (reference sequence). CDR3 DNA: TGTGCCACCAGCAGAGGGGGGACAGGTACTCACACCGGGGAGCTGTTTTTT. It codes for CATSRGGTGTHTGELFF.

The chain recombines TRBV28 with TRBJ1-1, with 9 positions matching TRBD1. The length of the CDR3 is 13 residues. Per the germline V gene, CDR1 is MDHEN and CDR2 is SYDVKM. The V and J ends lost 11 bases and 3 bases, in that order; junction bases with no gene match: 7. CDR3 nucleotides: TGTGCCGCCTGGGACAGGGAGGACACTGAAGCTTTCTTT. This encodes CAAWDREDTEAFF.

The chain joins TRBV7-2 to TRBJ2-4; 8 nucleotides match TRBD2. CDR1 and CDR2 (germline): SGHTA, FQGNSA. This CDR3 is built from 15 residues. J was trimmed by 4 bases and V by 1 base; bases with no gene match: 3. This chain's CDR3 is CASSLGGGSKNIQYF. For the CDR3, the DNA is TGTGCCAGCAGCTTAGGCGGGGGGTCGAAAAACATTCAGTACTTC.

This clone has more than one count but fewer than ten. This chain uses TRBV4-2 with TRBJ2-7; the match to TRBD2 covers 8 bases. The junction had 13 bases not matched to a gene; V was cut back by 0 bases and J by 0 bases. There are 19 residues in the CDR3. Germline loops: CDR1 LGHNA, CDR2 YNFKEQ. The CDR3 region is CASSQDLAGGRASSYEQYF. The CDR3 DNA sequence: TGTGCCAGCAGCCAAGATTTGGCGGGGGGCCGGGCGAGCTCCTACGAGCAGTACTTC.

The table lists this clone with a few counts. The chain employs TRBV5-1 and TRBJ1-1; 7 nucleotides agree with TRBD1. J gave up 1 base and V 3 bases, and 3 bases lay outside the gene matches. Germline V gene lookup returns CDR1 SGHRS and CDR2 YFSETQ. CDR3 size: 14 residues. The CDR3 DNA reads TGCGCCAGCAGCTACGGGACAGCGAACACTGAAGCTTTCTTT. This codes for CASSYGTANTEAFF.

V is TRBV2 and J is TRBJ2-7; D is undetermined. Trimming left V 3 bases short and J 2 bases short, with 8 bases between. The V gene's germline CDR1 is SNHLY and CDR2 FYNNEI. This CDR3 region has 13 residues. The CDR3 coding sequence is TGTGCCAGCAGTGATGCGCCTACCTACGAGCAGTACTTC. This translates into CASSDAPTYEQYF. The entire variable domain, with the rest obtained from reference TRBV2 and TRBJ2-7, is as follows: EPEVTQTPSHQVTQMGQEVILRCVPISNHLYFYWYRQILGQKVEFLVSFYNNEISEKSEIFDDQFSVERPDGSNFTLKIRSTKLEDSAMYFCASSDAPTYEQYFGPGTRLTVT.

The CDR3 nucleotides are TGCGCCAGCAGCTTGGGAGGACAGAGCTCCTACGAGCAGTACTTC. This translates into CASSLGGQSSYEQYF. The V call is TRBV5-1, the J call TRBJ2-7; the D gene is possibly TRBD1 (6 bases). The CDR3 spans 15 residues. V lost 0 bases and J lost 0, with 10 bases in between. In germline, CDR1 is SGHRS, CDR2 YFSETQ.

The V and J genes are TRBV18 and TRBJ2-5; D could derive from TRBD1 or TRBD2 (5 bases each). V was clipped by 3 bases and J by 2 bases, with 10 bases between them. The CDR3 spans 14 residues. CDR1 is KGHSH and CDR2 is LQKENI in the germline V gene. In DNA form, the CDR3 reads TGTGCCAGCTCACCCCCGGGACGGCAAGAGACCCAGTACTTC. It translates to CASSPPGRQETQYF.

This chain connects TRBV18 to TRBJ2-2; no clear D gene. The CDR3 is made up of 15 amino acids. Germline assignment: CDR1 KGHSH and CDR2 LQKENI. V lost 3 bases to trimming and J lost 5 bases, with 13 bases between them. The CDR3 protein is CASSPSEGRTGELFF. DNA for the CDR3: TGTGCCAGCTCACCCTCGGAAGGGCGAACCGGGGAGCTGTTTTTT.

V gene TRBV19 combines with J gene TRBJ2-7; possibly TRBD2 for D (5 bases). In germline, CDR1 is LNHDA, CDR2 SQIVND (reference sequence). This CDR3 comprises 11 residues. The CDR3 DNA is TGTAAGGCGGAGGTTTTCTACGAGCAGTACTTC. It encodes CKAEVFYEQYF.

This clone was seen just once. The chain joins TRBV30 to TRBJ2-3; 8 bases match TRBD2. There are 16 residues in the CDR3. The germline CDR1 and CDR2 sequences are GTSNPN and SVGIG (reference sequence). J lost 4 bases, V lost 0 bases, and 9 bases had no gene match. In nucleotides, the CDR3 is TGTGCCTGGAGTGTCTTGGGGCGGGGGGCACCAGATACGCAGTATTTT. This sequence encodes CAWSVLGRGAPDTQYF. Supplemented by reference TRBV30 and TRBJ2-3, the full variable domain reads SQTIHQWPATLVQPVGSPLSLECTVEGTSNPNLYWYRQAAGRGLQLLFYSVGIGQISSEVPQNLSASRPQDRQFILSSKKLLLSDSGFYLCAWSVLGRGAPDTQYFGPGTRLTVL.

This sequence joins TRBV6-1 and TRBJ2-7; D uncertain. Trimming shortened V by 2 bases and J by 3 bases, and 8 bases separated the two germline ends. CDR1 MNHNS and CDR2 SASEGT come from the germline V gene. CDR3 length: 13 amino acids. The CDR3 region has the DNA TGTGCCAGCAGTGAACACTTTGACTACGAGCAGTACTTC. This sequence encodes CASSEHFDYEQYF.

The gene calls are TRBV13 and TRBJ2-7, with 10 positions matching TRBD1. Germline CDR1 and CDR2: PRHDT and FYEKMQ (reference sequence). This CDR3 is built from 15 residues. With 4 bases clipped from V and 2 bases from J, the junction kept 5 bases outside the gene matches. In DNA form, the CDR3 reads TGTGCCAGCAGCTCCTGGACAGGGGGGACCTACGAGCAGTACTTC. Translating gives CASSSWTGGTYEQYF.

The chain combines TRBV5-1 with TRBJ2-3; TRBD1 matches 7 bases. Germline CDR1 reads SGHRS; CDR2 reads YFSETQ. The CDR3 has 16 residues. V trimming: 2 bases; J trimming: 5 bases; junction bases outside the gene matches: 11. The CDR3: CASSLETGRRGDTQYF. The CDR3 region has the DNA TGCGCCAGCAGCTTAGAGACAGGGCGTAGGGGAGATACGCAGTATTTT.

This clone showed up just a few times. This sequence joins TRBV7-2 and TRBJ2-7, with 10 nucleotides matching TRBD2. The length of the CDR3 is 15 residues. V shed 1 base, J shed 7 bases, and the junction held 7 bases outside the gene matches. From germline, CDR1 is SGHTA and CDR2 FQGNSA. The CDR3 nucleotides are TGTGCCAGCAGCTTAGTAGTCGGGACTAGCGTTGAGCAGTACTTC. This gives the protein CASSLVVGTSVEQYF. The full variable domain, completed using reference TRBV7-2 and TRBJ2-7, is GAGVSQSPSNKVTEKGKDVELRCDPISGHTALYWYRQSLGQGLEFLIYFQGNSAPDKSGLPSDRFSAERTGGSVSTLTIQRTQQEDSAVYLCASSLVVGTSVEQYFGPGTRLTVT.

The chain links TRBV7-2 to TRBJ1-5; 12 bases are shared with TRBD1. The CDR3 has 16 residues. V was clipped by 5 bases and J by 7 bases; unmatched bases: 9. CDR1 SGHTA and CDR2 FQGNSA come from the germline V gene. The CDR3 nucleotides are TGTGCCAGCAGCGCGCGGGGGACAGGGGGCAGGCAGCCCCAGCATTTT. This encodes CASSARGTGGRQPQHF.

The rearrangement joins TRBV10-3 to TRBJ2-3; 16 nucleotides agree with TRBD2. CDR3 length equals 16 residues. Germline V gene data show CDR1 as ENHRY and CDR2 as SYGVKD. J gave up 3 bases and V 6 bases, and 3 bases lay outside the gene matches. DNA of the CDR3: TGTGCCATCAGCGGGACTAGCGGGGGGGAAACAGATACGCAGTATTTT. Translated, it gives CAISGTSGGETDTQYF.

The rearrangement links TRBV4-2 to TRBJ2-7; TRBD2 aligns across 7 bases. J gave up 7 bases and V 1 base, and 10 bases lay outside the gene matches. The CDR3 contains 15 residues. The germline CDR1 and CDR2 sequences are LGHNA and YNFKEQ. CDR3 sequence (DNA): TGTGCCAGCAGCCAAGCCGGGAGGCACTCGGGGGAGCAGTACTTC. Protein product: CASSQAGRHSGEQYF.

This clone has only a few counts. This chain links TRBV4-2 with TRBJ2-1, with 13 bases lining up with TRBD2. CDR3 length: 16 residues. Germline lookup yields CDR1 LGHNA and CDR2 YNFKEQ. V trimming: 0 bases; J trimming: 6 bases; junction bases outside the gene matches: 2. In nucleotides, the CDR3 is TGTGCCAGCAGCCAAGAGACTAGCGGGGGGTTCAATGAGCAGTTCTTC. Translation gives CASSQETSGGFNEQFF.

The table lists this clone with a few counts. As DNA, the CDR3 is TGTGCCAGCAGCTTGGGTGGCGCAGAACACTCCTACGAGCAGTACTTC. Amino acids: CASSLGGAEHSYEQYF. The rearrangement links TRBV5-4 to TRBJ2-7, with no clear D. Between the trimmed V and J ends, which lost 0 bases and 0 bases, there was a span of 13 bases. The V gene's germline CDR1 is SGHNT and CDR2 YYREEE (reference sequence). This CDR3 has 16 amino acids.

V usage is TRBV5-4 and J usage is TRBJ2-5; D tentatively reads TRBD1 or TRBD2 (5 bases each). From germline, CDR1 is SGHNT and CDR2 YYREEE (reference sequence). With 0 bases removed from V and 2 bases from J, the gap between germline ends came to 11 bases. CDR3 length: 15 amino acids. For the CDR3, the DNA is TGTGCCAGCAGCTTGGAATGGGGCGGGCAAGAGACCCAGTACTTC. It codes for CASSLEWGGQETQYF. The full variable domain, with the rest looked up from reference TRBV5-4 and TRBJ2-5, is ETGVTQSPTHLIKTRGQQVTLRCSSQSGHNTVSWYQQALGQGPQFIFQYYREEENGRGNFPPRFSGLQFPNYSSELNVNALELDDSALYLCASSLEWGGQETQYFGPGTRLLVL.

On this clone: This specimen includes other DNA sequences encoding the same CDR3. DNA of the CDR3: TGTGCCAGTAGTATGGGAGGGGACACCGGGGAGCTGTTTTTT. As protein: CASSMGGDTGELFF. This chain links TRBV19 with TRBJ2-2, with 7 bases that match TRBD2. The CDR3 runs 14 residues. J lost 3 bases, V lost 3 bases, and 1 base had no gene match. Per the germline V gene, CDR1 is LNHDA and CDR2 is SQIVND (reference sequence). Combining the CDR3 with reference TRBV19 and TRBJ2-2 gives the whole variable domain DGGITQSPKYLFRKEGQNVTLSCEQNLNHDAMYWYRQDPGQGLRLIYYSQIVNDFQKGDIAEGYSVSREKKESFPLTVTSAQKNPTAFYLCASSMGGDTGELFFGEGSRLTVL.